The sequence of this TCR beta chain was determined in a study of memory CD4+ T cells and cytomegalovirus serostatus. This CDR3 has 11 residues. Trimming left V 6 bases short and J 7 bases short, with 7 bases between. Per the germline V gene, CDR1 is MNHNS and CDR2 is SASEGT. Clones were sequenced by immunoSEQ multiplex PCR, and TCRdb holds only the in-frame ones, with some missing. This sample has around 76,000 clones, with around 80% found just once. The sort gate was single viable CD3+CD4+CD8-CD45RO+ cells for memory CD4+ T cells. After thawing, CD4+ T cells were positively selected. The TCR sequence derives from an adult in good health and CMV-seropositive. Sequenced input: memory CD4+ T cells from blood. This chain links TRBV6-1 with TRBJ2-4; D call uncertain. The CDR3 nucleotides are TGTGCCAGCAGCCAAGGGAACATTCAGTACTTC. It translates to CASSQGNIQYF.